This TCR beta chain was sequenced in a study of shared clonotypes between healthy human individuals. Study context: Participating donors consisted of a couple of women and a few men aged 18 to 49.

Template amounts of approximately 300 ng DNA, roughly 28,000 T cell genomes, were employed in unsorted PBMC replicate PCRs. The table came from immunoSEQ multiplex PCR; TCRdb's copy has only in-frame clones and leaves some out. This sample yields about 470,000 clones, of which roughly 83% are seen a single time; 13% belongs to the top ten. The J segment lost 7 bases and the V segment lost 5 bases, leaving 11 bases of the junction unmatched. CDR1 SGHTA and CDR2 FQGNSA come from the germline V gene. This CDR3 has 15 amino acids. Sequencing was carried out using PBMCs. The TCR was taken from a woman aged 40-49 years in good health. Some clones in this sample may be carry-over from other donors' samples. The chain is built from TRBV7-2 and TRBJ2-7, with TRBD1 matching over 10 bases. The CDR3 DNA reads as TGTGCCAGCAGCCCTCGACAGGGGGCGTTCTATGAGCAGTACTTC. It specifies CASSPRQGAFYEQYF. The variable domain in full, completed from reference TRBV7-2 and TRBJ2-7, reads GAGVSQSPSNKVTEKGKDVELRCDPISGHTALYWYRQSLGQGLEFLIYFQGNSAPDKSGLPSDRFSAERTGGSVSTLTIQRTQQEDSAVYLCASSPRQGAFYEQYFGPGTRLTVT.